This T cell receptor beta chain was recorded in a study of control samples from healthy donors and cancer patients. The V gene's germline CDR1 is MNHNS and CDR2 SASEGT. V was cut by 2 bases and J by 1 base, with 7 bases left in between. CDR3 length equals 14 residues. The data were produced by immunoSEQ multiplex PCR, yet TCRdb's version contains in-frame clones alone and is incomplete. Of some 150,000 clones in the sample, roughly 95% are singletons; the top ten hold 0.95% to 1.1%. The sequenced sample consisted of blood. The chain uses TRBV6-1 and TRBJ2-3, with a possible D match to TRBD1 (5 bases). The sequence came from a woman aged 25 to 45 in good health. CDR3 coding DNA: TGTGCCAGCAGTGAACAGGGCGGCACAGATACGCAGTATTTT. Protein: CASSEQGGTDTQYF.